The 11 T cell receptor beta chains below all came from one sample that was sequenced in a study of blood T cell repertoires in COVID-19. Here immunoSEQ multiplex PCR was the method, and the copy in TCRdb shows in-frame clones only, minus some. The table includes more than 150,000 clones, approximately 80% detected once. The sample taken for sequencing was PBMCs or T cells enriched from blood (not recorded which). The source of these receptors is a man in his fifties or sixties who had been exposed to COVID-19.

J is TRBJ1-2 and V is TRBV30, with D possibly TRBD1 on 6 matching bases. CDR1 GTSNPN and CDR2 SVGIG come from the germline V gene (reference sequence). Trimming took 4 bases from V and 2 from J, leaving 14 bases between them. The CDR3 has 14 residues. The CDR3 protein is CAWTSGTLNYGYTF. As DNA, the CDR3 is TGTGCCTGGACTTCCGGGACACTGAACTATGGCTACACCTTC.

This chain connects TRBV9 to TRBJ2-3; maybe TRBD2 (5 bases). The germline gives CDR1 SGDLS, CDR2 YYNGEE. CDR3 length: 16 residues. Between the trimmed V and J ends, which lost 3 bases and 2 bases, there was a span of 16 bases. In DNA form, the CDR3 reads TGTGCCAGCAGCGCCGAGGGCAGGTCGTCCACAGATACGCAGTATTTT. This translates into CASSAEGRSSTDTQYF.

V gene TRBV19 combines with J gene TRBJ1-2; 9 bases fit TRBD1. Unmatched junction bases numbered 11, after V lost 0 bases and J lost 6 bases. The CDR3 is made up of 17 amino acids. Germline V CDR1 and CDR2: LNHDA, SQIVND (reference sequence). The DNA for the CDR3 is TGTGCCAGTAGTATAGATCTGACCCGGACAGGGGCGGATGGCTACACCTTC. As protein: CASSIDLTRTGADGYTF.

CDR3 protein: CASSDRAGIYGYTF. CDR3 nucleotides: TGCGCCAGCAGCGACCGGGCAGGGATCTATGGCTACACCTTC. This rearrangement joins TRBV4-1 to TRBJ1-2, with a tentative D call TRBD1 (5 bases). Germline V gene sequence: CDR1 MGHRA, CDR2 YSYEKL. Trimming cost V 5 bases and J 4 bases, with 14 bases left between them. The CDR3 covers 14 residues.

The rearrangement links TRBV19 to TRBJ2-1; 12 bases agree with TRBD2. CDR1 is LNHDA, CDR2 SQIVND, per germline (reference sequence). The CDR3 contains 17 residues. The V gene end was trimmed by 3 bases and the J gene end by 7 bases; junction bases not matched to a gene: 10. The CDR3 region has the DNA TGTGCCAGTAGTATTGAATCTGTCCTAGCGGGAGGGAATGAGCAGTTCTTC. Its translation: CASSIESVLAGGNEQFF.

This rearrangement joins TRBV2 to TRBJ2-1; TRBD2 aligns across 13 bases. Trimming at V came to 6 bases and at J to 6 bases, leaving 5 bases not matched to a gene. There are 15 residues in the CDR3. The germline CDR1 and CDR2 sequences are SNHLY and FYNNEI. The DNA of the CDR3 is TGTGCCAGCAGCCTAACTAGCGGGGGGGGCAATGAGCAGTTCTTC. The encoded protein is CASSLTSGGGNEQFF.

The rearrangement links TRBV27 to TRBJ2-3, with D maybe TRBD2 (6 bases). CDR3 length: 15 amino acids. CDR1 and CDR2 (germline): MNHEY, SMNVEV (reference sequence). Deletions cut 3 bases from V and 2 bases from J, with 12 bases between. The CDR3 protein is CASSLGLALTDTQYF. In nucleotides, the CDR3 is TGTGCCAGCAGTTTGGGGCTAGCGCTCACAGATACGCAGTATTTT.

The chain carries TRBV7-2 and TRBJ1-2; 10 bases fit TRBD1. The CDR3 extends over 17 amino acids. The trim removed 5 bases at V and 6 bases at J, leaving 15 bases unmatched. In germline, CDR1 is SGHTA, CDR2 FQGNSA. The CDR3 region is CASSGDRGRIFLNGYTF. For the CDR3, the DNA is TGTGCCAGCAGCGGAGACAGGGGGCGTATTTTTCTAAATGGCTACACCTTC.

This clone was detected ten times or more. The CDR3 protein is CASSSELARRTGELFF. The CDR3 nucleotides read TGTGCCAGCAGCTCAGAACTAGCGCGCCGGACCGGGGAGCTGTTTTTT. The rearrangement uses TRBV11-2 and TRBJ2-2; 7 bases align to TRBD2. The V segment lost 4 bases and the J segment 5 bases; nucleotides outside the gene matches: 10. The length of the CDR3 is 16 residues. The germline gives CDR1 SGHAT, CDR2 FQNNGV.

The gene calls are TRBV28 and TRBJ2-5; 12 nucleotides line up with TRBD2. This CDR3 has 16 amino acids. Germline V CDR1 and CDR2: MDHEN, SYDVKM. The J segment lost 0 bases and the V segment lost 5 bases, leaving 4 bases of the junction unmatched. CDR3 residues: CASSPRTSGNQETQYF. CDR3 DNA: TGTGCCAGCAGTCCGCGGACTAGCGGGAACCAAGAGACCCAGTACTTC.

The chain joins TRBV5-1 to TRBJ1-3, with D unclear. Trimming stripped 0 bases from V and 0 bases from J, with 13 bases between. CDR3 size: 17 residues. Germline CDR1 reads SGHRS; CDR2 reads YFSETQ. The CDR3 nucleotides are TGCGCCAGCAGCTTGGCCTTGGAGGCGAGCTCTGGAAACACCATATATTTT. This encodes CASSLALEASSGNTIYF.